The 6 T cell receptor beta chains listed next were all sequenced from one sample in a study of cytomegalovirus exposure and HLA in healthy donors. The study ran its PCR with 60 Vbeta and 13 Jbeta primers. Only in-frame clones appear in the TCRdb table, and some are missing; sequencing was by immunoSEQ multiplex PCR. Of around 95,000 clones listed, 82% are singletons. Source material: PBMCs. Source of these receptors: a man younger than 40 in good health and CMV-seropositive.

J is TRBJ2-5 and V is TRBV10-3, with D perhaps TRBD1 (6 bases). The CDR3 runs to 13 residues. Germline V gene data show CDR1 as ENHRY and CDR2 as SYGVKD. Trimming took 7 bases from V and 4 from J, leaving 13 bases between them. The CDR3 coding sequence is TGTGCCATCACCCAGGGGTTGGGAGAGACCCAGTACTTC. Its protein is CAITQGLGETQYF.

The rearrangement uses TRBV7-9 and TRBJ2-1; 8 bases agree with TRBD2. V shed 5 bases, J shed 0 bases, and the junction held 6 bases outside the gene matches. Germline V CDR1 and CDR2: SEHNR, FQNEAQ (reference sequence). There are 16 residues in the CDR3. The CDR3 bases are TGTGCCAGCAGCCGGCTACTAGCGGACTCCTACAATGAGCAGTTCTTC. Its protein is CASSRLLADSYNEQFF.

This clone was seen once. The chain couples TRBV18 to TRBJ2-3, with 7 bases lining up with TRBD2. The germline V gene encodes CDR1 KGHSH and CDR2 LQKENI. V lost 2 bases, J lost 1 base, and 3 bases stayed unmatched. This CDR3 has 15 residues. This CDR3 is CASSPRLAGTDTQYF. CDR3 nucleotide sequence: TGTGCCAGCTCACCAAGGCTAGCGGGCACAGATACGCAGTATTTT.

The rearrangement links TRBV28 to TRBJ1-5; perhaps TRBD1 as D (5 bases). The germline V gene encodes CDR1 MDHEN and CDR2 SYDVKM. Trimming took 8 bases from V and 2 from J, leaving 13 bases between them. The CDR3 has 14 residues. The CDR3 loop is CASSQGLGNQPQHF. The CDR3 nucleotides read TGTGCCAGCTCCCAGGGACTTGGCAATCAGCCCCAGCATTTT.

The chain has TRBV5-1 and TRBJ2-6, with a tentative D call TRBD1 (5 bases). V dropped 4 bases and J dropped 0 bases, with 8 bases sitting between them. CDR3 length: 15 residues. Germline values: CDR1 SGHRS, CDR2 YFSETQ. CDR3 protein: CASSVQVSGANVLTF. The CDR3 nucleotides read TGCGCCAGCAGCGTACAGGTCTCTGGGGCCAACGTCCTGACTTTC.

The V gene is TRBV28, the J gene TRBJ2-1; 9 bases are a match to TRBD2. The CDR3 length is 14 residues. After removal of 8 bases from V and 4 bases from J, the junction contained 6 bases not matched to a gene. The V gene's germline CDR1 is MDHEN and CDR2 SYDVKM. The CDR3 protein is CASGLAGPYNEQFF. The CDR3 DNA reads as TGTGCCAGCGGCCTAGCGGGGCCTTACAATGAGCAGTTCTTC.